The next 13 T cell receptor beta chains were all read from a single sample in a study of CD8+CD57+ T cells in acquired aplastic anemia. For sequencing, patients were chosen who had shown expansion of CD8+CD57+ cells by flow cytometry. TCR beta VDJ combinations and CDR3 sequences were profiled from genomic DNA. Via MiXCR, TCRdb re-called the reads, giving one row per CDR3 protein. The sample shows about 180,000 distinct CDR3 sequences, around half of them seen only once. The material sequenced was sorted CD4+, CD8+, or CD8+CD57+ T cells (not recorded which) from PBMCs. The source is a human donor with aplastic anemia.

V usage is TRBV2 and J usage is TRBJ1-6, with a tentative D call TRBD1 (5 bases). Deletions cut 6 bases from V and 7 bases from J, with 16 bases between. CDR1 SNHLY and CDR2 FYNNEI come from the germline V gene. This CDR3 has 15 residues. Here the CDR3 DNA reads TGTGCCAGCAGGACCTGGGGCAGGGAGAATTCACCCCTCCACTTT. The encoded protein is CASRTWGRENSPLHF.

This clonotype was observed a few times. CDR3 protein: CASSPLYNEQFF. The CDR3 region has the DNA TGTGCCAGCTCGCCTCTCTACAATGAGCAGTTCTTC. The chain is built from TRBV7-4 and TRBJ2-1; no clear D gene. Germline V gene data show CDR1 as SGHVT and CDR2 as SQSDAQ. The CDR3 length is 12 residues. The V gene lost 8 bases and the J gene lost 3 bases, with 8 bases spanning the gap.

The genes are TRBV5-1 and TRBJ2-2, with 7 bases matching TRBD2. V was clipped by 1 base and J by 4 bases; unmatched bases: 10. CDR3 length: 17 amino acids. Germline V gene sequence: CDR1 SGHRS, CDR2 YFSETQ. The CDR3 protein is CASSLNGGGDGTGELFF. The CDR3 coding sequence is TGCGCCAGCAGCTTGAACGGCGGGGGAGACGGCACCGGGGAGCTGTTTTTT.

In this sample, this clonotype turned up many times. The chain recombines TRBV6-1 with TRBJ2-1; possible D gene TRBD2, 6 bases. The germline V and J ends were trimmed by 8 bases and 4 bases, with 6 bases remaining between them. Germline assignment: CDR1 MNHNS and CDR2 SASEGT. The CDR3 is 11 residues long. CDR3 bases: TGTGCCAGCCGGGAGTACAATGAGCAGTTCTTC. Amino acids: CASREYNEQFF.

Many counts were recorded for this clonotype. This sequence joins TRBV20-1 and TRBJ1-5; TRBD1 is a possible D gene (5 bases). CDR3 size: 15 residues. Germline V gene sequence: CDR1 DFQATT, CDR2 SNEGSKA (reference sequence). Trimming cost V 4 bases and J 2 bases, with 15 bases left between them. CDR3 bases: TGCAGTGCTACATTTAACGGGGCAGGCAATCAGCCCCAGCATTTT. It encodes CSATFNGAGNQPQHF.

V and J are TRBV7-9 and TRBJ2-7; D is unresolved. The length of the CDR3 is 12 residues. The V gene lost 4 bases and the J gene lost 3 bases, with 7 bases spanning the gap. Germline assignment: CDR1 SEHNR and CDR2 FQNEAQ (reference sequence). The CDR3 reads CASSSHNYEQYF. DNA of the CDR3: TGTGCCAGCAGCTCTCACAACTACGAGCAGTACTTC.

The chain recombines TRBV11-2 with TRBJ2-5; 10 bases line up with TRBD2. Germline V lookup: CDR1 SGHAT, CDR2 FQNNGV. This CDR3 region has 15 residues. Trimming took 5 bases from V and 5 from J; bases not matched to a gene: 8. CDR3 residues: CASSQAGGRLETQYF. The DNA of the CDR3 is TGTGCCAGCAGCCAAGCGGGAGGGCGACTTGAGACCCAGTACTTC.

This clonotype was recorded at least ten times. The chain couples TRBV5-4 to TRBJ2-2; no clear D gene. Trimming removed 3 bases from V and 6 bases from J, with 9 bases in between. The germline V gene has CDR1 SGHNT and CDR2 YYREEE (reference sequence). The CDR3 loop spans 13 amino acids. CDR3 amino acids: CASSSSGPGELFF. In DNA form, the CDR3 reads TGTGCCAGCAGCTCTTCGGGTCCCGGGGAGCTGTTTTTT. The full variable domain, rest sourced from reference TRBV5-4 and TRBJ2-2, is ETGVTQSPTHLIKTRGQQVTLRCSSQSGHNTVSWYQQALGQGPQFIFQYYREEENGRGNFPPRFSGLQFPNYSSELNVNALELDDSALYLCASSSSGPGELFFGEGSRLTVL.

For this clonotype: Sequence at one end of the junction differs from germline and may be a read error. V and J are TRBV7-3 and TRBJ2-1, with 7 bases matching TRBD2. In germline, CDR1 is SGHTA, CDR2 FQGTGA. This CDR3 is built from 15 residues. The CDR3 nucleotides read TGTGCCAGCAGCCCAACTCAAACTAGCGTAAATGAGCGGTTCTTC. Translation gives CASSPTQTSVNERFF.

This chain uses TRBV12-5 with TRBJ2-2, with D possibly being TRBD1 (5 bases). Trimming cost V 7 bases and J 7 bases, with 10 bases left between them. This CDR3 has 12 residues. Per germline, CDR1 LGHNT and CDR2 FRNRAP. CDR3 residues: CASASGFGELFF. CDR3 nucleotides: TGTGCTAGTGCGTCAGGGTTCGGGGAGCTGTTTTTT.

The chain recombines TRBV10-2 with TRBJ2-3; D gene uncertain. The CDR3 is 11 residues long. The germline CDR1 and CDR2 sequences are WSHSY and SAAADI. Trimming removed 8 bases from V and 11 bases from J, with 14 bases in between. CDR3 region: CASEELNEQYF. The CDR3 nucleotides read TGCGCCAGCGAGGAACTAAATGAGCAGTATTTT.

This clonotype was recorded at least ten times. The genes are TRBV7-8 and TRBJ1-1; D is ambiguous. The V gene's germline CDR1 is SGHVS and CDR2 FQNEAQ. Trimming pared 0 bases from V and 0 bases from J, leaving 5 bases between. The CDR3 runs 14 residues. The CDR3 here is CASSLARMNTEAFF. CDR3 nucleotide sequence: TGTGCCAGCAGCTTAGCGCGAATGAACACTGAAGCTTTCTTT.

The rearrangement joins TRBV10-3 to TRBJ2-7; D is perhaps TRBD1 (5 bases). The CDR3 covers 12 residues. Germline CDR1 reads ENHRY; CDR2 reads SYGVKD. V lost 10 bases, J lost 3 bases, and 13 bases lay in between. CDR3 DNA: TGTGCCAGCAGCGTAGGGGACTACGAGCAGTACTTC. Translation gives CASSVGDYEQYF.